This T cell receptor (beta chain) was obtained from a study of T cell responses to AZD1222 COVID-19 vaccine. Clones were sequenced by immunoSEQ multiplex PCR, and TCRdb holds only the in-frame ones, with some missing. Of about 150,000 clones listed, approximately 90% are singletons. This CDR3 spans 15 amino acids. The V gene lost 0 bases and the J gene lost 6 bases, with 9 bases spanning the gap. CDR1 and CDR2 from the germline V gene are MNHNS and SASEGT. This sequence originates from an adult in good health. The sample consisted of peripheral blood, taken on day 0 of AZD1222 vaccination. V and J are TRBV6-1 and TRBJ1-6, with TRBD1 as a possible D gene (6 bases). CDR3 DNA: TGTGCCAGCAGTGAAGCCACAGGGAGTAATTCACCCCTCCACTTT. Its translation is CASSEATGSNSPLHF.